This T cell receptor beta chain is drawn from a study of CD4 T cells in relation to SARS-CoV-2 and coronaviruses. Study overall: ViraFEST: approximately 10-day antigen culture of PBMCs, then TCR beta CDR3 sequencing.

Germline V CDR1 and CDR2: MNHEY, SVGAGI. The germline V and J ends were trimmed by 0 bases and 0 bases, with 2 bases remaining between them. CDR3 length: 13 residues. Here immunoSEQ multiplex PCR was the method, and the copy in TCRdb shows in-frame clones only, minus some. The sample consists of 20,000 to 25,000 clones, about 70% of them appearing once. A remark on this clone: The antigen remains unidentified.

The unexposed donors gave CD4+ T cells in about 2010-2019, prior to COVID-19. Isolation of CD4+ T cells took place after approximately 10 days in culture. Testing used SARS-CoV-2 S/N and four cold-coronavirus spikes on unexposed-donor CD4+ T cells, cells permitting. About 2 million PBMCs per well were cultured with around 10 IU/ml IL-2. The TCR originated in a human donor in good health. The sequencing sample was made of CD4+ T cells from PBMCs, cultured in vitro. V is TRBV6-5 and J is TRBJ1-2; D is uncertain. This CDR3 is CASSYSANYGYTF. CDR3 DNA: TGTGCCAGCAGTTACTCGGCTAACTATGGCTACACCTTC.